This entry describes one T cell receptor (beta chain). What it binds is unknown. The sample belongs to a study of blood T cells in healthy people across ages. A second PCR, run for roughly 7 to 11 cycles, used a sample-barcoded 5' primer plus a J-beta primer mix. TCRdb re-analysed the 5' RACE reads in MiXCR, keeping a single row per CDR3 protein. This sample has fewer than 800,000 distinct CDR3 sequences, with 45% to 50% found just once. PBMCs, at least 6.5 million per sample, were isolated. V was pared by 1 base and J by 6 bases, with 4 bases between. CDR1 LGHDT and CDR2 YNNKEL come from the germline V gene (reference sequence). This CDR3 comprises 11 residues. Study findings and constraints: Older age coincided with a roughly linear decline in TCR beta diversity per million T cells. No conclusive comparison of naive versus antigen-experienced cells was possible with unsorted PBMCs.

The receptor's source is a woman aged 60 to 75 in good health. V gene TRBV3-1 combines with J gene TRBJ2-7, with D unclear. The sequenced sample consisted of blood. DNA of the CDR3: TGTGCCAGCAGCCAAGTAGCCGAGCAGTACTTC. This codes for CASSQVAEQYF.